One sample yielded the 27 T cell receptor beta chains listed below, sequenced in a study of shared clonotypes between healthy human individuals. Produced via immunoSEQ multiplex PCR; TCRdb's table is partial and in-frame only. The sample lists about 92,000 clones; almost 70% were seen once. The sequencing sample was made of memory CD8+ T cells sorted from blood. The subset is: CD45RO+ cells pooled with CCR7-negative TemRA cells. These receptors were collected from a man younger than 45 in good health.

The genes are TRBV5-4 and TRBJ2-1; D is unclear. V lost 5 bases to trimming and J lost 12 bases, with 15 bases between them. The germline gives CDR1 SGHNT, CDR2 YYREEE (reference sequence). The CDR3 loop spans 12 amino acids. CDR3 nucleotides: TGTGCCAGCAGTTCGACTTTTAATCGGCAGTTCTTC. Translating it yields CASSSTFNRQFF.

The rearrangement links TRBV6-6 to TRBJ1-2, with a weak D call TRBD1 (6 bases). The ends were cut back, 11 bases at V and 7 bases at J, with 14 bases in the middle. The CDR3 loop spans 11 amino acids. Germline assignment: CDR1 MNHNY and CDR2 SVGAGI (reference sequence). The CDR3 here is CAVLWGLGYTF. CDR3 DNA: TGTGCCGTCCTGTGGGGGCTTGGCTACACCTTC.

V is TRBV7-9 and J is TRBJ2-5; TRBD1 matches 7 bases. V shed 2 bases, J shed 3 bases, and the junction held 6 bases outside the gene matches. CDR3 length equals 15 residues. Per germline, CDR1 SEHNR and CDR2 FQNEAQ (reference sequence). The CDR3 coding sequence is TGTGCCAGCAGCTTAAAGACAGGGTGGGAAGAGACCCAGTACTTC. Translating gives CASSLKTGWEETQYF.

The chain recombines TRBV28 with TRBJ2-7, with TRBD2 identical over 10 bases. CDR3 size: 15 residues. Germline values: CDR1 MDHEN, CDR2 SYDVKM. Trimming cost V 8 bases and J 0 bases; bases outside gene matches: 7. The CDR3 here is CASGPAGGLSYEQYF. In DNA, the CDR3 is TGTGCCAGCGGCCCAGCGGGAGGGCTCTCCTACGAGCAGTACTTC.

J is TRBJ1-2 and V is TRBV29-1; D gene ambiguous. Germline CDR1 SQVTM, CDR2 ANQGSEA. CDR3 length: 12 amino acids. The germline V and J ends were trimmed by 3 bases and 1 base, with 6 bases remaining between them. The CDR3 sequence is CSVESLNYGYTF. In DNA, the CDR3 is TGCAGCGTTGAGAGTCTTAACTATGGCTACACCTTC.

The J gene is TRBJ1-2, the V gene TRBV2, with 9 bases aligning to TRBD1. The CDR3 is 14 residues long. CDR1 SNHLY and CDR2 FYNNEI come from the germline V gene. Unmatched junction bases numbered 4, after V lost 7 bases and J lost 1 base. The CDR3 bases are TGTGCCAGCATACGGGACAGGGATAACTATGGCTACACCTTC. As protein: CASIRDRDNYGYTF. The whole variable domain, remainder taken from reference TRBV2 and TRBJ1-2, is EPEVTQTPSHQVTQMGQEVILRCVPISNHLYFYWYRQILGQKVEFLVSFYNNEISEKSEIFDDQFSVERPDGSNFTLKIRSTKLEDSAMYFCASIRDRDNYGYTFGSGTRLTVV.

CDR3: CASRPSGSKADTQYF. The CDR3 DNA reads TGTGCCAGCAGACCCAGCGGGAGCAAAGCAGATACGCAGTATTTT. This chain links TRBV6-6 with TRBJ2-3; 8 bases are shared with TRBD2. Per the germline V gene, CDR1 is MNHNY and CDR2 is SVGAGI (reference sequence). V lost 6 bases, J lost 4 bases, and 9 bases stayed unmatched. The CDR3 is made up of 15 amino acids.

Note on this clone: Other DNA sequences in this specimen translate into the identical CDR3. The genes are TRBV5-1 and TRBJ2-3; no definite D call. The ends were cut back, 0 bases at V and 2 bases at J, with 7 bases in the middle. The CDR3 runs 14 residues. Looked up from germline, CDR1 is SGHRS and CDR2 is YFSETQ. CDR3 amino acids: CASSLGQPTDTQYF. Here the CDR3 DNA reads TGCGCCAGCAGCTTGGGGCAGCCCACAGATACGCAGTATTTT.

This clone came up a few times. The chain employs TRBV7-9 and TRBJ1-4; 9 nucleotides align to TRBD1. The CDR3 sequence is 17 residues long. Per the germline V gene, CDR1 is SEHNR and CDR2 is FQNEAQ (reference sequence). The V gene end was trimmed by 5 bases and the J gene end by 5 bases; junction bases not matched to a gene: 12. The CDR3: CASSRTGQGQHNEKLFF. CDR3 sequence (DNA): TGTGCCAGCAGCCGAACGGGACAGGGCCAGCACAATGAAAAACTGTTTTTT.

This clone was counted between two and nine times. The CDR3 region has the DNA TGTGCCAGCAGTCTAACAGGGGGATCCTACGAGCAGTACTTC. The encoded protein is CASSLTGGSYEQYF. V usage is TRBV27 and J usage is TRBJ2-7; TRBD1 matches at 8 bases. The V and J ends lost 5 bases and 1 base, in that order; junction bases with no gene match: 4. CDR3 length: 14 amino acids. Germline CDR1 and CDR2: MNHEY and SMNVEV (reference sequence).

Written as DNA, the CDR3 is TGTGCCAGCAGGCCGGGACTAGCGGAAAAGCAGTTCTTC. Translated, it gives CASRPGLAEKQFF. The gene calls are TRBV6-6 and TRBJ2-1, with TRBD2 identical over 11 bases. V was pared by 6 bases and J by 11 bases, with 6 bases of the junction left unmatched. The CDR3 runs 13 residues. The germline CDR1 and CDR2 sequences are MNHNY and SVGAGI (reference sequence).

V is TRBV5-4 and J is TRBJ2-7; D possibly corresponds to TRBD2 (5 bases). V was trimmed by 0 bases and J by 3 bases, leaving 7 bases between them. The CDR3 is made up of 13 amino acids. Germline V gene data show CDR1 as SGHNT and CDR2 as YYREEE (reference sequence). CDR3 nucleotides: TGTGCCAGCAGCTTGGCGGCGGGCTACGAGCAGTACTTC. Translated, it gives CASSLAAGYEQYF.

This CDR3 is CASSLWGDQPQHF. The CDR3 DNA reads TGTGCCAGCAGCTTATGGGGGGATCAGCCCCAGCATTTT. This chain joins TRBV11-1 and TRBJ1-5; tentative D call: TRBD1 (5 bases). The germline V gene encodes CDR1 SGHAT and CDR2 FQDESV (reference sequence). The CDR3 runs 13 residues. The V and J ends lost 2 bases and 5 bases respectively, with 7 bases between them.

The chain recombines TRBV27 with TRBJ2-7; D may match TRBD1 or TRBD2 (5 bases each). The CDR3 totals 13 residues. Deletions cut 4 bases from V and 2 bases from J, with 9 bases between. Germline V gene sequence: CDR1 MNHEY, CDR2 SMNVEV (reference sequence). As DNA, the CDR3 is TGTGCCAGCAGTTACGGGACCACCTACGAGCAGTACTTC. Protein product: CASSYGTTYEQYF.

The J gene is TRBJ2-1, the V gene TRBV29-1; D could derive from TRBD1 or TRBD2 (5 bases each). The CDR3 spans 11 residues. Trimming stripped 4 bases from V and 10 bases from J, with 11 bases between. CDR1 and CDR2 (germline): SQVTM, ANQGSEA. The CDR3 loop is CSVVGTLEQFF. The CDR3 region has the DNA TGCAGCGTTGTGGGGACCCTGGAGCAGTTCTTC.

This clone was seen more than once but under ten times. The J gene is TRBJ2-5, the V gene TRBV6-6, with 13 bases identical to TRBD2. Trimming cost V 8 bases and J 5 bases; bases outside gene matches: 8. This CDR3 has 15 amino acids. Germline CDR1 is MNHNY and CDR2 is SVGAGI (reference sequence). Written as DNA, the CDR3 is TGTGCCAGCCGGGGGACTAGCGGGATCTCGGAGACCCAGTACTTC. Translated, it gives CASRGTSGISETQYF.

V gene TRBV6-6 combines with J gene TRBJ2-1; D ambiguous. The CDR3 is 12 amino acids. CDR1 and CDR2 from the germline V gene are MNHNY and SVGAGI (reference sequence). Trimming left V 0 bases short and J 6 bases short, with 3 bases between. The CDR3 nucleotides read TGTGCCAGCAGTTACTCTCCCAATGAGCAGTTCTTC. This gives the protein CASSYSPNEQFF.

CDR3 coding DNA: TGTGCCAGCAGTGTTATTCTGGGCGGGAATGAGCAGTTCTTC. Its translation is CASSVILGGNEQFF. The rearrangement joins TRBV2 to TRBJ2-1; maybe TRBD2 (5 bases). V shed 4 bases and J shed 7 bases, with 14 bases lying between them. Germline CDR1 SNHLY, CDR2 FYNNEI. The CDR3 extends over 14 amino acids.

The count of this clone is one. The CDR3 DNA sequence: TGCGCCAGCAGCTTGGCTCAGATCGGGGAGCTGTTTTTT. Its protein product is CASSLAQIGELFF. The chain combines TRBV5-1 with TRBJ2-2; no firm D call. Per germline, CDR1 SGHRS and CDR2 YFSETQ. This CDR3 has 13 residues. Trimming stripped 0 bases from V and 7 bases from J, with 7 bases between.

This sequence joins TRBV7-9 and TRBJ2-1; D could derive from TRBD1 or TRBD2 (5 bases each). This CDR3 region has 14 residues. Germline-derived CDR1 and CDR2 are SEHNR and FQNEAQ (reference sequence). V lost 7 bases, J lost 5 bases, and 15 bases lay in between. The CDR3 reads CASTPPGANNEQFF. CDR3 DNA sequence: TGTGCCAGCACTCCACCCGGGGCCAACAATGAGCAGTTCTTC. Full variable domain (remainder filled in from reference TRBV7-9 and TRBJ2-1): DTGVSQNPRHKITKRGQNVTFRCDPISEHNRLYWYRQTLGQGPEFLTYFQNEAQLEKSRLLSDRFSAERPKGSFSTLEIQRTEQGDSAMYLCASTPPGANNEQFFGPGTRLTVL.

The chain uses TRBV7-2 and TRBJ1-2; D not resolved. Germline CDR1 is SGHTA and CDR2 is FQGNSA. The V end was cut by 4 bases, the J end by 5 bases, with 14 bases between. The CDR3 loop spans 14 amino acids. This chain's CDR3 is CASSSASGPYGYTF. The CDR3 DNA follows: TGTGCCAGCAGCTCCGCATCCGGACCTTATGGCTACACCTTC.

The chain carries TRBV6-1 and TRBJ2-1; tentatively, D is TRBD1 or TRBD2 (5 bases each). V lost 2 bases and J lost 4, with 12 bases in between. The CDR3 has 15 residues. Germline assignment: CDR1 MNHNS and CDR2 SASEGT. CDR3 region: CASSENEGSYNEQFF. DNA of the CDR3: TGTGCCAGCAGTGAAAACGAGGGGTCGTACAATGAGCAGTTCTTC.

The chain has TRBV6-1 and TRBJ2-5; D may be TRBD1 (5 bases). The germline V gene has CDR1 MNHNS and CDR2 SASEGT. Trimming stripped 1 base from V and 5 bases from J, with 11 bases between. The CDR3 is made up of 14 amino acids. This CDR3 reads CASSEGHSGETQYF. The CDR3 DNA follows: TGTGCCAGCAGTGAAGGACATTCAGGGGAGACCCAGTACTTC.

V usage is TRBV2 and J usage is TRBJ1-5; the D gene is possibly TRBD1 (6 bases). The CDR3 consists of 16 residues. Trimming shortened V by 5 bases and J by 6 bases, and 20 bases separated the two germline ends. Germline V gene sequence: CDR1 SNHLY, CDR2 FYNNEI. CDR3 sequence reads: CASSQSTGRVGQPQHF. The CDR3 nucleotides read TGTGCCAGCAGTCAATCGACAGGAAGGGTGGGTCAGCCCCAGCATTTT.

CDR3 nucleotides: TGTGCCAGTTCCTCCGGAGGACCCTACGAGCAGTACTTC. Translating it yields CASSSGGPYEQYF. J is TRBJ2-7 and V is TRBV6-5; the D gene is possibly TRBD2 (5 bases). The germline V and J ends were trimmed by 9 bases and 2 bases, with 14 bases remaining between them. Germline V lookup: CDR1 MNHEY, CDR2 SVGAGI. CDR3 size: 13 residues.

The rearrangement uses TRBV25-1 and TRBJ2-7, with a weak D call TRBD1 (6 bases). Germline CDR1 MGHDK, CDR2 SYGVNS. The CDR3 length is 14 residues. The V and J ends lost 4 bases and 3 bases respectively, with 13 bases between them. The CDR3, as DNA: TGTGCCAGCAGTGGTTCGGACAGCTACTACGAGCAGTACTTC. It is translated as CASSGSDSYYEQYF.

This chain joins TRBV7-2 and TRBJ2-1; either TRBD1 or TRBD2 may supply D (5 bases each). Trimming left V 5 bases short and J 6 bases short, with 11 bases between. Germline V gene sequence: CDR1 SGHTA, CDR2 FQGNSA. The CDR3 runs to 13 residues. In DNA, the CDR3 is TGTGCCAGCAGCCCAAAGGGACGCAATGAGCAGTTCTTC. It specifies CASSPKGRNEQFF.